Presented here are 21 T cell receptor beta chains from one specimen sequenced in a study of blood T cell repertoires in COVID-19 (dated by TCRdb to the early 2020s). Receptor amplification or capture employed the immunoSEQ multiplex PCR assay. In its TCRdb copy, this immuneACCESS table keeps in-frame sequences only and misses some clones. Where compared with another copy, unresolved V genes explain less than half of these, and the others have no known cause. The sample table lists fewer than 400,000 clones, about 88% of them with a count of one. The ten largest clonotypes hold over 2.5% of the sample. The sample comprised peripheral blood. The source is a human donor in a cohort sampled during active COVID-19.

This sequence joins TRBV19 and TRBJ2-1, with 11 bases aligning to TRBD2. CDR1 is LNHDA and CDR2 is SQIVND in the germline V gene (reference sequence). CDR3 length: 15 amino acids. Trimming took 7 bases from V and 4 from J; bases not matched to a gene: 6. The CDR3, as DNA: TGTGCCAGTACGCAACTAGCGGGGGCTTACAATGAGCAGTTCTTC. Protein product: CASTQLAGAYNEQFF.

This clone has a single count. The rearrangement uses TRBV2 and TRBJ2-1, with 8 bases aligning to TRBD1. The CDR3 length is 15 residues. Germline V lookup: CDR1 SNHLY, CDR2 FYNNEI. V lost 7 bases, J lost 0 bases, and 5 bases stayed unmatched. The CDR3 region has the DNA TGTGCCAGCAAGGACAGGGCGAGCTCCTACAATGAGCAGTTCTTC. It translates to CASKDRASSYNEQFF.

The chain employs TRBV4-1 and TRBJ2-2, with 11 bases matching TRBD1. V lost 1 base and J lost 6; bases outside the gene matches: 10. The CDR3 length is 18 residues. The germline V gene encodes CDR1 MGHRA and CDR2 YSYEKL. This CDR3 is CASSQVRTGGEDAGELFF. The CDR3 nucleotides read TGCGCCAGCAGCCAAGTCCGGACAGGGGGCGAAGACGCCGGGGAGCTGTTTTTT.

This chain connects TRBV3-1 (or the pseudogene TRBV3-2) to TRBJ1-2; TRBD1 might be the D (6 bases). Trimming took off 0 bases at V and 9 bases at J, with 17 bases between the two ends. Per the germline V gene, CDR1 is LGHDT and CDR2 is YNNKEL (reference sequence). The CDR3 covers 15 residues. This CDR3 reads CASSQDSRDTGSYTF. The CDR3 DNA is TGTGCCAGCAGCCAAGATTCCCGGGACACCGGGAGCTACACCTTC.

The J gene is TRBJ1-1, the V gene TRBV13; maybe TRBD1 (6 bases). The CDR3 contains 14 residues. V lost 5 bases to trimming and J lost 6 bases, with 16 bases between them. Looked up from germline, CDR1 is PRHDT and CDR2 is FYEKMQ (reference sequence). The chain's CDR3 is CASSTRTVQPEAFF. The CDR3, as DNA: TGTGCCAGCAGCACAAGGACAGTGCAGCCTGAAGCTTTCTTT.

This rearrangement joins TRBV29-1 to TRBJ2-1; 8 bases agree with TRBD1. Germline CDR1 SQVTM, CDR2 ANQGSEA. The CDR3 runs to 14 residues. V was pared by 5 bases and J by 3 bases, with 6 bases of the junction left unmatched. As DNA, the CDR3 is TGCAGCGTTAAGGGACAGGTGATCTACAATGAGCAGTTCTTC. Translation: CSVKGQVIYNEQFF.

About this clone itself: The same CDR3 arises from other DNA sequences in this sample as well. The CDR3 reads CASSLATGTYEQYF. The CDR3 coding sequence is TGTGCCAGCAGCTTAGCGACGGGAACCTACGAGCAGTACTTC. This chain connects TRBV7-8 to TRBJ2-7, with D perhaps matching TRBD2 (5 bases). V shed 0 bases and J shed 2 bases, with 8 bases lying between them. Germline assignment: CDR1 SGHVS and CDR2 FQNEAQ. CDR3 length equals 14 residues.

The chain carries TRBV6-6 and TRBJ2-5; possible D gene TRBD2, 5 bases. This CDR3 has 13 residues. The V gene lost 6 bases and the J gene lost 5 bases, with 13 bases spanning the gap. Germline CDR1 MNHNY, CDR2 SVGAGI (reference sequence). The CDR3 spells CASSPTRHETQYF. CDR3 bases: TGTGCCAGCAGCCCCACTAGACATGAGACCCAGTACTTC.

The chain links TRBV5-1 to TRBJ2-1, with 9 bases identical to TRBD1. The CDR3 is 15 amino acids. From germline, CDR1 is SGHRS and CDR2 YFSETQ. Trimming removed 0 bases from V and 8 bases from J; junction bases left unmatched: 6. The CDR3 region has the DNA TGCGCCAGCAGCTTGGAGGGGACAGGGTACGATGAGCAGTTCTTC. This gives the protein CASSLEGTGYDEQFF.

About this clone: The sample carries other DNA sequences with the same CDR3. The chain carries TRBV5-1 and TRBJ1-5; no reliable D call. With 0 bases removed from V and 2 bases from J, the gap between germline ends came to 6 bases. CDR1 and CDR2 from the germline V gene are SGHRS and YFSETQ. The CDR3 runs 14 residues. CDR3 sequence: CASSLGTGNQPQHF. The CDR3 DNA follows: TGCGCCAGCAGCTTGGGTACAGGCAATCAGCCCCAGCATTTT.

The chain is built from TRBV7-3 and TRBJ2-1; a possible D gene is TRBD1 (6 bases). The length of the CDR3 is 12 residues. With 2 bases removed from V and 7 bases from J, the gap between germline ends came to 6 bases. Germline V gene sequence: CDR1 SGHTA, CDR2 FQGTGA. Here the CDR3 DNA reads TGTGCCAGCAGCTTAGGACAGAATGAGCAGTTCTTC. This gives the protein CASSLGQNEQFF.

J is TRBJ2-2 and V is TRBV6-5; TRBD1 matches at 7 bases. The length of the CDR3 is 13 residues. V shed 8 bases, J shed 6 bases, and the junction held 6 bases outside the gene matches. Germline CDR1 MNHEY, CDR2 SVGAGI. Written as DNA, the CDR3 is TGTGCCAGCTCGAATACAGGGGCCGGGGAGCTGTTTTTT. Protein: CASSNTGAGELFF.

The chain carries TRBV4-2 and TRBJ1-3; 7 positions match TRBD1. Trimming took 1 base from V and 0 from J; bases not matched to a gene: 6. CDR3 size: 17 residues. Germline CDR1 and CDR2: LGHNA and YNFKEQ. Here the CDR3 DNA reads TGTGCCAGCAGCCAAGGACAGGGATTTCTCTCTGGAAACACCATATATTTT. This codes for CASSQGQGFLSGNTIYF.

The chain carries TRBV6-5 and TRBJ2-5, with 7 bases fitting TRBD1. There are 14 residues in the CDR3. Per the germline V gene, CDR1 is MNHEY and CDR2 is SVGAGI. V shed 6 bases and J 5 bases; nucleotides not matched to a gene: 9. The CDR3 region is CASRLRQGGETQYF. In DNA form, the CDR3 reads TGTGCCAGCAGACTCAGACAGGGCGGGGAGACCCAGTACTTC.

The J gene is TRBJ2-5, the V gene TRBV18; TRBD1 aligns across 11 bases. V lost 2 bases, J lost 3 bases, and 5 bases stayed unmatched. The CDR3 is 16 residues long. Germline V CDR1 and CDR2: KGHSH, LQKENI. CDR3 in DNA: TGTGCCAGCTCACCAATCCGGGACAGGGGGGAAGAGACCCAGTACTTC. This gives the protein CASSPIRDRGEETQYF.

V and J are TRBV5-8 and TRBJ1-3; no definite D call. The CDR3 runs 12 residues. V shed 5 bases and J shed 4 bases, with 7 bases lying between them. The germline V gene encodes CDR1 SGHTS and CDR2 YDEGEE. The CDR3 DNA sequence: TGTGCCAGCAGGCCGACAGGAAACACCATATATTTT. Protein sequence: CASRPTGNTIYF. Full variable domain (missing parts from reference TRBV5-8 and TRBJ1-3): EAGVTQSPTHLIKTRGQQATLRCSPISGHTSVYWYQQALGLGLQFLLWYDEGEERNRGNFPPRFSGRQFPNYSSELNVNALELEDSALYLCASRPTGNTIYFGEGSWLTVV.

The gene calls are TRBV3-1 (or the pseudogene TRBV3-2) and TRBJ2-1, with TRBD2 matching 9 bases. From germline, CDR1 is LGHDT and CDR2 YNNKEL (reference sequence). The CDR3 has 17 amino acids. V trimming: 1 base; J trimming: 8 bases; junction bases outside the gene matches: 12. The chain's CDR3 is CASSQVSPSGAGDEQFF. The CDR3 DNA is TGTGCCAGCAGCCAAGTAAGTCCTAGCGGGGCTGGGGATGAGCAGTTCTTC.

The chain links TRBV5-1 to TRBJ2-7, with TRBD2 identical over 10 bases. Germline CDR1 reads SGHRS; CDR2 reads YFSETQ. Losses at the gene ends were 4 bases for V and 9 bases for J; bases not matched to a gene: 13. The CDR3 runs to 15 residues. For the CDR3, the DNA is TGCGCCAGCAGCCCGGACCCCAGCGGGAGGGGCGGGCAGTACTTC. As protein: CASSPDPSGRGGQYF.

The CDR3 coding sequence is TGTGCCAGCAGCTTAGTGGCCAGGGGCTCCTACGAGCAGTACTTC. Translating gives CASSLVARGSYEQYF. This sequence joins TRBV11-2 and TRBJ2-7; D perhaps matches TRBD1 (6 bases). V was trimmed by 1 base and J by 0 bases, leaving 10 bases between them. Per the germline V gene, CDR1 is SGHAT and CDR2 is FQNNGV. The CDR3 is 15 amino acids.

This clone was found a few times. V gene TRBV27 combines with J gene TRBJ1-2, with 7 bases identical to TRBD1. Losses at the gene ends were 3 bases for V and 9 bases for J; bases not matched to a gene: 22. This CDR3 has 18 residues. Germline assignment: CDR1 MNHEY and CDR2 SMNVEV (reference sequence). The CDR3 coding sequence is TGTGCCAGCAGTTTCAGGGGCATCCACAGGGGTTCCCCGGATCGCTACACCTTC. Translation: CASSFRGIHRGSPDRYTF.

The rearrangement uses TRBV19 and TRBJ2-5; weak D call: TRBD1 (6 bases). Trimming shortened V by 8 bases and J by 1 base, and 11 bases separated the two germline ends. The CDR3 sequence is 13 residues long. Germline loops: CDR1 LNHDA, CDR2 SQIVND (reference sequence). CDR3 loop: CASRRGGQETQYF. CDR3 nucleotides: TGTGCCAGTCGCAGGGGCGGCCAAGAGACCCAGTACTTC. The variable domain in full, completed from reference TRBV19 and TRBJ2-5, reads DGGITQSPKYLFRKEGQNVTLSCEQNLNHDAMYWYRQDPGQGLRLIYYSQIVNDFQKGDIAEGYSVSREKKESFPLTVTSAQKNPTAFYLCASRRGGQETQYFGPGTRLLVL.